This entry lists 13 T cell receptor beta chains sequenced from one sample in a study of shared clonotypes between healthy human individuals (dated by TCRdb to the early 2020s). Library generation was performed with the immunoSEQ multiplex PCR assay. The source is immuneACCESS, and TCRdb retained only in-frame sequences with V and J called. Part of the clones is not carried over; for the studies checked, unresolved V genes explain less than half of this, and the remainder is unexplained. This sample has approximately 470,000 clones in its table, and about 78% of those were observed once. In total, the top ten clones hold approximately 12% of the sample. Sequenced input: PBMCs. Receptors originate from a woman between 40 and 55 years old in good health. Some clones in this sample may be carry-over from other donors' samples.

The rearrangement links TRBV5-4 to TRBJ2-7, with 8 bases lining up with TRBD2. Trimming at V came to 0 bases and at J to 2 bases, leaving 13 bases not matched to a gene. CDR1 and CDR2 (germline): SGHNT, YYREEE (reference sequence). The CDR3 covers 18 residues. CDR3 region: CASSLGPVGSGITYEQYF. CDR3 in DNA: TGTGCCAGCAGCTTGGGCCCCGTGGGTAGCGGGATCACCTACGAGCAGTACTTC.

This clone has just one count. The chain uses TRBV28 and TRBJ2-7; D is unclear. There are 14 residues in the CDR3. V was clipped by 5 bases and J by 12 bases, with 23 bases between them. Looked up from germline, CDR1 is MDHEN and CDR2 is SYDVKM. CDR3 coding DNA: TGTGCCAGCAGTACCAGACATGGAAATTGGATGACGTACTTC. This codes for CASSTRHGNWMTYF.

The chain combines TRBV6-5 with TRBJ2-7; 13 nucleotides match TRBD2. Germline V gives CDR1 MNHEY, CDR2 SVGAGI. The CDR3 extends over 14 amino acids. The V and J ends lost 6 bases and 4 bases, in that order; junction bases with no gene match: 3. The CDR3 sequence is CASRWTSGRYEQYF. CDR3 bases: TGTGCCAGCAGGTGGACTAGCGGGAGATACGAGCAGTACTTC.

The rearrangement joins TRBV2 to TRBJ1-1; 7 nucleotides line up with TRBD1. Germline values: CDR1 SNHLY, CDR2 FYNNEI. This CDR3 has 14 amino acids. The V and J ends lost 7 bases and 6 bases, in that order; junction bases with no gene match: 11. CDR3 in amino acids: CASTLQGNGAEAFF. CDR3 DNA: TGTGCCAGCACGCTACAGGGGAATGGTGCTGAAGCTTTCTTT.

The chain combines TRBV23-1 with TRBJ1-2; a possible D gene is TRBD1 (5 bases). TRBV23-1 is annotated as an ORF whose role is uncertain. Trimming stripped 7 bases from V and 8 bases from J, with 20 bases between. This CDR3 region has 14 residues. CDR3 sequence (DNA): TGCGCCAGCATTTATCCCGTCGGGGCTGGCGGCTACACCTTC. This sequence encodes CASIYPVGAGGYTF.

The V and J genes are TRBV14 and TRBJ2-1, with TRBD2 matching over 8 bases. In germline, CDR1 is SGHDN, CDR2 FVKESK. This CDR3 has 14 amino acids. Losses at the gene ends were 10 bases for V and 0 bases for J; bases not matched to a gene: 5. The CDR3 protein is CATGRGASYNEQFF. As DNA, the CDR3 is TGTGCCACCGGGAGGGGTGCCTCCTACAATGAGCAGTTCTTC. The complete variable domain, with remaining parts taken from reference TRBV14 and TRBJ2-1, reads EAGVTQFPSHSVIEKGQTVTLRCDPISGHDNLYWYRRVMGKEIKFLLHFVKESKQDESGMPNNRFLAERTGGTYSTLKVQPAELEDSGVYFCATGRGASYNEQFFGPGTRLTVL.

The rearrangement links TRBV19 to TRBJ1-5, with 8 bases that match TRBD1. Trimming cost V 2 bases and J 6 bases; bases outside gene matches: 15. CDR3 length: 18 amino acids. Per the germline V gene, CDR1 is LNHDA and CDR2 is SQIVND (reference sequence). The CDR3 DNA sequence: TGTGCCAGTAGTATACAGAACAGGGGGAGTGGCTCAGCTCAGCCCCAGCATTTT. Its translation is CASSIQNRGSGSAQPQHF.

J is TRBJ2-7 and V is TRBV5-1; 9 bases agree with TRBD1. With V trimmed by 4 bases and J by 6 bases, 11 bases remained unmatched. The CDR3 totals 15 residues. Germline CDR1 reads SGHRS; CDR2 reads YFSETQ. The CDR3 nucleotides read TGCGCCAGCAGCCCGAAGGGACAGGGAGGGGGCGAGCAGTACTTC. The encoded protein is CASSPKGQGGGEQYF.

The chain links TRBV30 to TRBJ2-5, with 9 bases lining up with TRBD1. The CDR3 runs to 13 residues. Germline-derived CDR1 and CDR2 are GTSNPN and SVGIG (reference sequence). The V gene end was trimmed by 8 bases and the J gene end by 0 bases; junction bases not matched to a gene: 4. CDR3 residues: CARTGDNQETQYF. In nucleotides, the CDR3 is TGTGCCCGGACAGGGGACAACCAAGAGACCCAGTACTTC.

This chain joins TRBV9 and TRBJ2-7, with TRBD2 identical over 16 bases. The CDR3 contains 18 residues. Germline CDR1 is SGDLS and CDR2 is YYNGEE. V gave up 3 bases and J gave up 2 bases; unmatched junction bases: 8. CDR3 protein: CASSADRGLAGGTYEQYF. For the CDR3, the DNA is TGTGCCAGCAGCGCCGACAGGGGACTAGCGGGAGGGACCTACGAGCAGTACTTC.

The gene calls are TRBV6-1 and TRBJ2-1, with 9 bases identical to TRBD1. The germline V gene has CDR1 MNHNS and CDR2 SASEGT. With 7 bases clipped from V and 1 base from J, the junction kept 2 bases outside the gene matches. There are 14 residues in the CDR3. CDR3 DNA: TGTGCCAGCAACAGGGGGCAATCCTACAATGAGCAGTTCTTC. Its translation is CASNRGQSYNEQFF.

This clone was counted a single time. The chain employs TRBV15 and TRBJ2-2; the D is unclear. Trimming cost V 4 bases and J 7 bases, with 7 bases left between them. The CDR3 is made up of 12 amino acids. The V gene's germline CDR1 is LNHNV and CDR2 YYDKDF (reference sequence). This CDR3 reads CATSTLDGELFF. CDR3 coding DNA: TGTGCCACCAGCACCCTAGACGGGGAGCTGTTTTTT.

V is TRBV15 and J is TRBJ2-1; 10 bases are a match to TRBD2. This CDR3 spans 17 amino acids. CDR1 is LNHNV and CDR2 is YYDKDF in the germline V gene (reference sequence). Trimming removed 3 bases from V and 4 bases from J; junction bases left unmatched: 9. The DNA for the CDR3 is TGTGCCACCAGCAGTGACCAGGGACTAGCGAATTACAATGAGCAGTTCTTC. Translated: CATSSDQGLANYNEQFF.